The next 27 T cell receptor beta chains were all read from a single sample in a study of T cell responses to AZD1222 COVID-19 vaccine. Measured with immunoSEQ multiplex PCR; TCRdb has only the in-frame clones, and not every one. The data contain about 140,000 clones, about nine tenths of them seen just once; the ten biggest clones take up approximately 5.4%. The sequenced sample was peripheral blood, obtained on day 0 of AZD1222 vaccination. The receptors shown here come from an adult in good health.

V is TRBV7-2 and J is TRBJ2-1, with 8 bases that match TRBD2. Germline loops: CDR1 SGHTA, CDR2 FQGNSA. Trimming cost V 3 bases and J 13 bases; bases outside gene matches: 5. This CDR3 is 12 amino acids long. The CDR3 reads CASSFPGTRQFF. CDR3 in DNA: TGTGCCAGCAGCTTTCCCGGGACTAGACAGTTCTTC.

The CDR3 is CASSEGTGNYEQYF. In DNA form, the CDR3 reads TGTGCCAGTAGTGAGGGGACAGGGAACTACGAGCAGTACTTC. The gene calls are TRBV19 and TRBJ2-7; 9 positions match TRBD1. Germline trimming cut 5 bases from V and 3 bases from J; bases unmatched to any gene: 5. The germline gives CDR1 LNHDA, CDR2 SQIVND (reference sequence). CDR3 length equals 14 residues.

This clone showed up just a few times. The sample carries other DNA sequences with the same CDR3. V gene TRBV5-1 combines with J gene TRBJ2-7; D is possibly TRBD1 (6 bases). CDR3 length: 13 amino acids. In germline, CDR1 is SGHRS, CDR2 YFSETQ. The V end was cut by 0 bases, the J end by 2 bases, with 6 bases between. CDR3 nucleotide sequence: TGCGCCAGCAGCTTGGACAGGGCCTACGAGCAGTACTTC. The encoded protein is CASSLDRAYEQYF.

This clone was detected once. The gene calls are TRBV3-1 (or the pseudogene TRBV3-2) and TRBJ2-7; D uncertain. V was clipped by 1 base and J by 4 bases, with 11 bases between them. Germline CDR1 and CDR2: LGHDT and YNNKEL (reference sequence). This CDR3 has 14 residues. CDR3 loop: CASSQAGSTYEQYF. In DNA form, the CDR3 reads TGTGCCAGCAGCCAAGCCGGCTCAACGTACGAGCAGTACTTC.

This chain joins TRBV5-1 and TRBJ1-2, with 8 bases lining up with TRBD1. V shed 6 bases, J shed 7 bases, and the junction held 11 bases outside the gene matches. Germline lookup yields CDR1 SGHRS and CDR2 YFSETQ. This CDR3 region has 14 residues. The CDR3, as DNA: TGCGCCAGCACCCATCCCCAGGGGGCCGTTGGCTACACCTTC. This gives the protein CASTHPQGAVGYTF.

The chain carries TRBV2 and TRBJ2-7, with 8 positions matching TRBD1. The junction had 3 bases not matched to a gene; V was cut back by 4 bases and J by 4 bases. Germline V CDR1 and CDR2: SNHLY, FYNNEI. There are 13 residues in the CDR3. The CDR3 sequence is CASSGGQGYEQYF. The CDR3 DNA is TGTGCCAGCAGTGGAGGACAGGGATACGAGCAGTACTTC.

V gene TRBV7-9 combines with J gene TRBJ1-2; D remains unclear. Germline loops: CDR1 SEHNR, CDR2 FQNEAQ (reference sequence). Trimming took off 5 bases at V and 2 bases at J, with 12 bases between the two ends. This CDR3 spans 14 amino acids. The chain's CDR3 is CASSGGSNNYGYTF. CDR3 nucleotide sequence: TGTGCCAGCAGCGGCGGATCTAACAACTATGGCTACACCTTC.

This chain joins TRBV20-1 and TRBJ2-2; 8 bases agree with TRBD2. Germline V gives CDR1 DFQATT, CDR2 SNEGSKA (reference sequence). J was trimmed by 6 bases and V by 3 bases; bases with no gene match: 6. The CDR3 consists of 14 residues. The CDR3 is CSASRRGEAGELFF. The CDR3 DNA sequence: TGCAGTGCTAGTAGGCGGGGGGAGGCCGGGGAGCTGTTTTTT.

In its sample, this clone was seen once. CDR3 bases: TGTGCCAGCAGCTTGCCCCGAAGGGTCTATGGCTACACCTTC. It is translated as CASSLPRRVYGYTF. The V call is TRBV5-6, the J call TRBJ1-2; unclear D gene. The CDR3 is 14 amino acids. Trimming removed 1 base at V and 4 bases at J, with 11 bases between. The germline gives CDR1 SGHDT, CDR2 YYEEEE.

V and J are TRBV7-2 and TRBJ2-7; D remains ambiguous. Germline CDR1 and CDR2: SGHTA and FQGNSA. V lost 5 bases and J 3 bases, leaving 17 bases between the germline ends. The CDR3 has 15 residues. The CDR3 is CASSQTSANGYEQYF. DNA for the CDR3: TGTGCCAGCAGCCAAACGTCCGCTAACGGCTACGAGCAGTACTTC.

This chain connects TRBV19 to TRBJ2-7; D ambiguous. The CDR3 has 15 amino acids. Trimming cost V 3 bases and J 6 bases, with 18 bases left between them. CDR1 is LNHDA, CDR2 SQIVND, per germline (reference sequence). The CDR3 reads CASSMMGDGWSEQYF. The CDR3 bases are TGTGCCAGTAGTATGATGGGCGATGGCTGGTCCGAGCAGTACTTC.

V is TRBV6-1 and J is TRBJ1-5, with a possible D match to TRBD1 (6 bases). CDR1 MNHNS and CDR2 SASEGT come from the germline V gene. The CDR3 sequence is 17 residues long. Trimming removed 4 bases at V and 0 bases at J, with 16 bases between. CDR3 nucleotides: TGTGCCAGCAGTGCCGGGGCAGGGGCCTATAGCAATCAGCCCCAGCATTTT. Translated, it gives CASSAGAGAYSNQPQHF.

The CDR3 loop is CATSDAAGNSYNEQFF. CDR3 in DNA: TGTGCCACCAGTGATGCCGCAGGGAACTCCTACAATGAGCAGTTCTTC. The V gene is TRBV24-1, the J gene TRBJ2-1; tentative D call: TRBD1 (5 bases). CDR1 is KGHDR and CDR2 is SFDVKD in the germline V gene. V was pared by 3 bases and J by 0 bases, with 11 bases between. CDR3 size: 16 residues.

The CDR3 sequence: CASSINSQALAEAFF. The CDR3, as DNA: TGTGCCAGTAGTATTAACTCACAGGCTTTGGCTGAAGCTTTCTTT. The rearrangement joins TRBV19 to TRBJ1-1; D might be TRBD1 (5 bases). Germline assignment: CDR1 LNHDA and CDR2 SQIVND (reference sequence). V was cut by 3 bases and J by 6 bases, with 17 bases left in between. The CDR3 runs to 15 residues.

CDR3 bases: TGTGCCAGCAGACTGGGACAGCACAATGAGCAGTTCTTC. Protein product: CASRLGQHNEQFF. The rearrangement joins TRBV6-5 to TRBJ2-1, with 7 bases identical to TRBD1. CDR3 size: 13 residues. The V gene's germline CDR1 is MNHEY and CDR2 SVGAGI. Trimming removed 6 bases from V and 5 bases from J; junction bases left unmatched: 4.

The chain joins TRBV2 to TRBJ2-2; 7 bases are a match to TRBD2. Germline V gene data show CDR1 as SNHLY and CDR2 as FYNNEI. The junction had 3 bases not matched to a gene; V was cut back by 3 bases and J by 5 bases. CDR3 length: 14 residues. The DNA for the CDR3 is TGTGCCAGCAGTGATTTGGGGGGGACCGGGGAGCTGTTTTTT. It is translated as CASSDLGGTGELFF.

V usage is TRBV6-4 and J usage is TRBJ2-1; D is undetermined. Germline V lookup: CDR1 MRHNA, CDR2 SNTAGT. CDR3 length: 12 amino acids. The germline V and J ends were trimmed by 6 bases and 5 bases, with 8 bases remaining between them. DNA for the CDR3: TGTGCCAGCAGGGACGATAACAATGAGCAGTTCTTC. Its protein product is CASRDDNNEQFF.

This clone was observed once. J is TRBJ1-1 and V is TRBV5-6; D is undetermined. CDR1 and CDR2 from the germline V gene are SGHDT and YYEEEE. The CDR3 has 13 amino acids. The ends were cut back, 4 bases at V and 1 base at J, with 8 bases in the middle. In DNA form, the CDR3 reads TGTGCCAGCAGCCCGGGTGGGAACACTGAAGCTTTCTTT. This codes for CASSPGGNTEAFF.

The rearrangement links TRBV6-5 to TRBJ2-7, with D maybe TRBD1 (5 bases). This CDR3 has 14 residues. Per germline, CDR1 MNHEY and CDR2 SVGAGI. Trimming removed 7 bases at V and 7 bases at J, with 20 bases between. CDR3 residues: CASKPVQGVGEQYF. In DNA form, the CDR3 reads TGTGCCAGCAAACCGGTCCAGGGCGTCGGGGAGCAGTACTTC.

This clone was counted only a few times. The chain has TRBV19 and TRBJ2-5; the D is unclear. CDR1 and CDR2 (germline): LNHDA, SQIVND (reference sequence). The CDR3 totals 14 residues. V was shortened by 2 bases and J by 5 bases, with 12 bases between the two germline ends. The chain's CDR3 is CASSIRFGVETQYF. The CDR3 DNA reads TGTGCCAGTAGTATACGGTTCGGCGTGGAGACCCAGTACTTC.

V gene TRBV19 combines with J gene TRBJ1-1, with D tentatively TRBD1 (6 bases). This CDR3 comprises 15 residues. Germline loops: CDR1 LNHDA, CDR2 SQIVND (reference sequence). Between the trimmed V and J ends, which lost 4 bases and 5 bases, there was a span of 17 bases. The CDR3 spells CASSTSWGARTEAFF. DNA for the CDR3: TGTGCCAGTAGTACATCTTGGGGGGCGCGGACTGAAGCTTTCTTT.

The count of this clone is one. V is TRBV3-1 (or the pseudogene TRBV3-2) and J is TRBJ2-4; D is ambiguous. The CDR3 runs 15 residues. Trimming left V 1 base short and J 3 bases short, with 10 bases between. CDR1 is LGHDT, CDR2 YNNKEL, per germline (reference sequence). This chain's CDR3 is CASSQGSAGKNIQYF. For the CDR3, the DNA is TGTGCCAGCAGCCAAGGGTCCGCAGGCAAAAACATTCAGTACTTC.

V usage is TRBV5-1 and J usage is TRBJ2-4; 10 bases are shared with TRBD2. The CDR3 loop spans 16 amino acids. Germline V gene sequence: CDR1 SGHRS, CDR2 YFSETQ. The V gene end was trimmed by 2 bases and the J gene end by 3 bases; junction bases not matched to a gene: 5. The CDR3 here is CASSFSGRAGKNIQYF. The CDR3 DNA reads TGCGCCAGCAGCTTCAGCGGGAGGGCGGGCAAAAACATTCAGTACTTC.

The chain has TRBV11-3 and TRBJ2-1, with D possibly TRBD2 on 6 matching bases. Trimming took 1 base from V and 5 from J, leaving 9 bases between them. The CDR3 is 14 amino acids. Germline CDR1 SGHNT, CDR2 YENEEA. CDR3 sequence: CASSLAGLNNEQFF. Here the CDR3 DNA reads TGTGCCAGCAGCTTAGCGGGACTTAACAATGAGCAGTTCTTC.

This chain joins TRBV3-1 (or the pseudogene TRBV3-2) and TRBJ1-3, with TRBD1 as a possible D gene (5 bases). V was pared by 2 bases and J by 2 bases, with 7 bases between. Germline V lookup: CDR1 LGHDT, CDR2 YNNKEL (reference sequence). This CDR3 region has 14 residues. CDR3 amino acids: CASSQRGAGNTIYF. The CDR3 coding sequence is TGTGCCAGCAGCCAACGAGGGGCTGGAAACACCATATATTTT.

J is TRBJ1-4 and V is TRBV6-5; D ambiguous. The germline V and J ends were trimmed by 0 bases and 4 bases, with 6 bases remaining between them. Germline V lookup: CDR1 MNHEY, CDR2 SVGAGI. The CDR3 has 14 amino acids. CDR3 residues: CASSYSAVNEKLFF. The CDR3 DNA follows: TGTGCCAGCAGTTACTCTGCGGTTAATGAAAAACTGTTTTTT.

CDR3 in DNA: TGTGCCAGTAGAGGGACAGACCATAGCAATCAGCCCCAGCATTTT. It is translated as CASRGTDHSNQPQHF. The rearrangement uses TRBV19 and TRBJ1-5; TRBD1 agrees at 7 bases. The germline CDR1 and CDR2 sequences are LNHDA and SQIVND (reference sequence). This CDR3 contains 15 residues. V shed 6 bases and J 0 bases; nucleotides not matched to a gene: 5. Full variable domain (rest looked up from reference TRBV19 and TRBJ1-5): DGGITQSPKYLFRKEGQNVTLSCEQNLNHDAMYWYRQDPGQGLRLIYYSQIVNDFQKGDIAEGYSVSREKKESFPLTVTSAQKNPTAFYLCASRGTDHSNQPQHFGDGTRLSIL.